The present T cell receptor beta chain was sequenced within a study of T cell changes during pregnancy in multiple sclerosis. CDR1 is MNHNS and CDR2 is SASEGT in the germline V gene. The V gene end was trimmed by 0 bases and the J gene end by 6 bases; junction bases not matched to a gene: 6. The CDR3 runs to 15 residues. Profiled with immunoSEQ multiplex PCR; TCRdb holds only in-frame clones, not every one. Here the sample spans approximately 37,000 clones, roughly 87% being singletons. The chain links TRBV6-1 to TRBJ2-7; 9 bases match TRBD2. This TCR was recovered from a female donor with multiple sclerosis, enrolled in a pregnancy study. Sequenced here: CD4+ T cells from peripheral blood mononuclear cells, sampled in the first trimester of pregnancy. CDR3 amino acids: CASSEALAGPVEQYF. As DNA, the CDR3 is TGTGCCAGCAGTGAAGCCCTAGCGGGACCGGTCGAGCAGTACTTC.